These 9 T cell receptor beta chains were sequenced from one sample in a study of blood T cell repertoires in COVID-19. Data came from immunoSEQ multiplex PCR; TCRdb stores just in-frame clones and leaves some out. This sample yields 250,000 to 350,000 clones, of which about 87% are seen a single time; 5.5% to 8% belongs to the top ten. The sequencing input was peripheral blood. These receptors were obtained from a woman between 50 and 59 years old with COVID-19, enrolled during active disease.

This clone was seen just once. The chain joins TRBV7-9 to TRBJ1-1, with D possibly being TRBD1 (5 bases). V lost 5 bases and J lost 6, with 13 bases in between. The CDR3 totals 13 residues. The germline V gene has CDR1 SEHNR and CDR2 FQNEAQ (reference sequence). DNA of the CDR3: TGTGCCAGCAGCCAAGGCAGGGTCGCTGAAGCTTTCTTT. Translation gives CASSQGRVAEAFF.

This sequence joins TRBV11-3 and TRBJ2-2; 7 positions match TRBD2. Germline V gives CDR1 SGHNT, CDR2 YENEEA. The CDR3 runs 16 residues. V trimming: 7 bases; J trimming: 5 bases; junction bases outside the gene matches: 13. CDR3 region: CASTRFGPGGTGELFF. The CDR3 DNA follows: TGTGCCAGCACCCGTTTTGGTCCGGGAGGAACCGGGGAGCTGTTTTTT.

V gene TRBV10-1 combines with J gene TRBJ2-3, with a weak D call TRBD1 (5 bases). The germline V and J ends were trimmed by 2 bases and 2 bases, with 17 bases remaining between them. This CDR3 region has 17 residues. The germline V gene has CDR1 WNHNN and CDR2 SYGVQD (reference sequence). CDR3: CASSEPPPGKVTDTQYF. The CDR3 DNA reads TGCGCCAGCAGTGAGCCCCCCCCAGGGAAGGTCACAGATACGCAGTATTTT.

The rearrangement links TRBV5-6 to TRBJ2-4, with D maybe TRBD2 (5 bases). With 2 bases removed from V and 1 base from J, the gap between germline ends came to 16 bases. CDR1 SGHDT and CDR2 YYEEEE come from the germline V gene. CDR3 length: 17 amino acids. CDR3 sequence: CASSFLTTPWAKNIQYF. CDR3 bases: TGTGCCAGCAGCTTCCTGACTACACCGTGGGCCAAAAACATTCAGTACTTC.

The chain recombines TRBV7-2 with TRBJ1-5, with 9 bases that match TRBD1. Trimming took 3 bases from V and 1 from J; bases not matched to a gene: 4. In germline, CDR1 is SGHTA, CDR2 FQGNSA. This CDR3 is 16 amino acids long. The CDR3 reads CASSLHGTGSNQPQHF. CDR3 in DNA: TGTGCCAGCAGCTTGCATGGGACAGGGAGCAATCAGCCCCAGCATTTT.

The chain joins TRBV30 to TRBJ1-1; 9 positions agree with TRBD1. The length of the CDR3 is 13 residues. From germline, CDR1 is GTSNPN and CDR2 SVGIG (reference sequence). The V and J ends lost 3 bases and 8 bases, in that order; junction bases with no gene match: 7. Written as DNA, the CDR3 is TGTGCCTGGAGGATACAGGGGGCGAGGGAAGCTTTCTTT. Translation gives CAWRIQGAREAFF.

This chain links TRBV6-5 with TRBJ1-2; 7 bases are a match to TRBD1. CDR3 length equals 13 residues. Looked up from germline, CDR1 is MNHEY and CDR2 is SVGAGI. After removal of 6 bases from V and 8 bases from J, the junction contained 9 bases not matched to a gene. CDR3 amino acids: CASRVTGNGGYTF. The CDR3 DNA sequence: TGTGCCAGCAGAGTGACAGGGAACGGCGGCTACACCTTC.

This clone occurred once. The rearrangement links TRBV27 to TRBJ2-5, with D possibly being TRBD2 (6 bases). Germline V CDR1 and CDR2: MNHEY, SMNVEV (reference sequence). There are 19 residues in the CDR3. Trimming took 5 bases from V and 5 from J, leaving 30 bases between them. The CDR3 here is CASSRRRGGAGTDGETQYF. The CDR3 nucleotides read TGTGCCAGCAGTCGACGCCGTGGCGGGGCAGGGACTGATGGGGAGACCCAGTACTTC.

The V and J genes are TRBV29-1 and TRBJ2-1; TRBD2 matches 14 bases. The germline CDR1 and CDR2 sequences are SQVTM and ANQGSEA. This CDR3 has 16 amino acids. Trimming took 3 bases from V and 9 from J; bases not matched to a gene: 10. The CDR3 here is CSVDGTSGSGDGEQFF. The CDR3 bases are TGCAGCGTTGATGGGACTAGCGGGAGTGGAGATGGTGAGCAGTTCTTC.